The clone carrying this T cell receptor beta chain was seen ten or more times. The CDR3 is made up of 13 amino acids. Per the germline V gene, CDR1 is SGHRS and CDR2 is YFSETQ. Trimming pared 4 bases from V and 3 bases from J, leaving 10 bases between. TCRdb reprocessed the RT-PCR reads via MiXCR and lists one record per CDR3 protein. The sample has about 780,000 distinct CDR3 sequences, roughly 20% seen once. This entry is derived from a study of response to subunit inactivated influenza vaccine. The sample consisted of PBMCs from blood, taken approximately 5 days after vaccination. The chain has TRBV5-1 and TRBJ1-1, with D maybe TRBD1 (6 bases). The TCR sequence derives from a man in his fifties or sixties who received an inactivated influenza vaccine. In DNA form, the CDR3 reads TGCGCCAGCAGCCCGCAGGGGTACACTGAAGCTTTCTTT. It encodes CASSPQGYTEAFF.